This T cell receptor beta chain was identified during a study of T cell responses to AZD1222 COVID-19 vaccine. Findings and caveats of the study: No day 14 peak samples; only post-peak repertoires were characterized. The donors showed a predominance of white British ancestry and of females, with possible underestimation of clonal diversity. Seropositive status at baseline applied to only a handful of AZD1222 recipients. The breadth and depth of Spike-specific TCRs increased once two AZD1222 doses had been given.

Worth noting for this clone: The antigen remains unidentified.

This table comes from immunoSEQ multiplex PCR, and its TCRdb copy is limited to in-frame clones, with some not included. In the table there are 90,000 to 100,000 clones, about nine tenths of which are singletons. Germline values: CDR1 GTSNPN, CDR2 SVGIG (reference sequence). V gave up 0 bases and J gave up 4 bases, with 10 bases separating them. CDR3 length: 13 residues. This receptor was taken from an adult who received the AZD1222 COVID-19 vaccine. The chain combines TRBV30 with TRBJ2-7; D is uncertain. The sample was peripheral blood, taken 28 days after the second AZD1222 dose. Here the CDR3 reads CAWSVKDLYEQYF. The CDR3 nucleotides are TGTGCCTGGAGTGTGAAGGATTTGTACGAGCAGTACTTC.